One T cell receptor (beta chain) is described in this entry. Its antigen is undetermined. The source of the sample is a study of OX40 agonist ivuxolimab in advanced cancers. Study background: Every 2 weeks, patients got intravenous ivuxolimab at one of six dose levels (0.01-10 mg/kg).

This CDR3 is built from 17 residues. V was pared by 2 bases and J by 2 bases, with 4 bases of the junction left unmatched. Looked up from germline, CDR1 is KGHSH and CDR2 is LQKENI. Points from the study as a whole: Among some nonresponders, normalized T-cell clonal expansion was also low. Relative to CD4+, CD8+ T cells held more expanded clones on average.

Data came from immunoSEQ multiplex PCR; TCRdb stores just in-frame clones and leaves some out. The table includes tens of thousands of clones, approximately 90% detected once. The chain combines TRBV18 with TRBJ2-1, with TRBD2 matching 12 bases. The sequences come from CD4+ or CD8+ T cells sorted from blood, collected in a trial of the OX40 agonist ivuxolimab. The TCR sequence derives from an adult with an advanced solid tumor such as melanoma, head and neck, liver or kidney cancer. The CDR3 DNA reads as TGTGCCAGCTCACCAGGTCTAGCGGGAGGGCCCTACAATGAGCAGTTCTTC. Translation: CASSPGLAGGPYNEQFF.